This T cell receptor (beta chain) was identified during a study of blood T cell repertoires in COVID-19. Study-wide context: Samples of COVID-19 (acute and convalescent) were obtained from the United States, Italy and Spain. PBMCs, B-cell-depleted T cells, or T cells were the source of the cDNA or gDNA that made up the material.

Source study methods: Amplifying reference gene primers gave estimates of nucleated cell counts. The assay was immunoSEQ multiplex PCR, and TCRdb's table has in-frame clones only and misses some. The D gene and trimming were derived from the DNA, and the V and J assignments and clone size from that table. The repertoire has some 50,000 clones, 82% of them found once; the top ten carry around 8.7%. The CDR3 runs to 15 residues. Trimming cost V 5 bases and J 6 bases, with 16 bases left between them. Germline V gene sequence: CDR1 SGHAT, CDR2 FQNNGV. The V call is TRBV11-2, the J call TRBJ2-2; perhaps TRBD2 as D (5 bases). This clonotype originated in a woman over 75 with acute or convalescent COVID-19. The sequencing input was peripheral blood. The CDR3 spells CASSPESGFAGELFF. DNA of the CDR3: TGTGCCAGCAGCCCCGAGTCGGGGTTCGCCGGGGAGCTGTTTTTT.